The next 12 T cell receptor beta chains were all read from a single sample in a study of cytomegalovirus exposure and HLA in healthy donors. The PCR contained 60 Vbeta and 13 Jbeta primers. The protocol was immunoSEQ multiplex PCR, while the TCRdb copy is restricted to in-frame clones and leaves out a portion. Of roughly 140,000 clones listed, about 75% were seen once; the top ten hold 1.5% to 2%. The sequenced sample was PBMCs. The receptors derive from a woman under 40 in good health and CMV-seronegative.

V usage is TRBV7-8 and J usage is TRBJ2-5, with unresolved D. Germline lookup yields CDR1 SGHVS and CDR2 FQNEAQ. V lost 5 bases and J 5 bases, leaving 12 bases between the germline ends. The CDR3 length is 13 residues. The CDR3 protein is CASSPDTWETQYF. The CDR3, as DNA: TGTGCCAGCAGCCCCGACACTTGGGAGACCCAGTACTTC.

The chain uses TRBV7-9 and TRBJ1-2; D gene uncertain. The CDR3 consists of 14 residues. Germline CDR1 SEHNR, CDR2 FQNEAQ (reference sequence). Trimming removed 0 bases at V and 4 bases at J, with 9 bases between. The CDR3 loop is CASSLAATSYGYTF. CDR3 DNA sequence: TGTGCCAGCAGCTTAGCGGCGACAAGCTATGGCTACACCTTC.

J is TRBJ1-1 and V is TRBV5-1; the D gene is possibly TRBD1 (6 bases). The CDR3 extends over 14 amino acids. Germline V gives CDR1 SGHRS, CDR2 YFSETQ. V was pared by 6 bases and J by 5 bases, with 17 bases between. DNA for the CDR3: TGCGCCAGCACCAACAGGGAGCGATGGACTGAAGCTTTCTTT. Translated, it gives CASTNRERWTEAFF.

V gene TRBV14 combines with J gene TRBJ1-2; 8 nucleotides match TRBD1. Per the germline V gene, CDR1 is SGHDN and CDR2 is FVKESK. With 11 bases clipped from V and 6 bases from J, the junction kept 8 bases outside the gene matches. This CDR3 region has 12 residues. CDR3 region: CADSTGENGYTF. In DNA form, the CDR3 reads TGTGCCGATTCGACAGGGGAGAATGGCTACACCTTC.

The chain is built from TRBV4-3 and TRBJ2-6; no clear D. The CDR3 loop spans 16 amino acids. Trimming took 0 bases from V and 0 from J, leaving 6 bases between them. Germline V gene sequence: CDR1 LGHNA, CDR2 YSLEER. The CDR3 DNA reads TGCGCCAGCAGCCAAGACTATCACTCTGGGGCCAACGTCCTGACTTTC. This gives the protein CASSQDYHSGANVLTF.

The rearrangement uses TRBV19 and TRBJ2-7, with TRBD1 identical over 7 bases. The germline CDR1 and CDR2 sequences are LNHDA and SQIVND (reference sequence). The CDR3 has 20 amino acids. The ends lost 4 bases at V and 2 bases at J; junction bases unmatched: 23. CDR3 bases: TGTGCCAGTAGTAACCCGCTGGACGGACAGGAGTCCAAGGACCCCTACGAGCAGTACTTC. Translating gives CASSNPLDGQESKDPYEQYF.

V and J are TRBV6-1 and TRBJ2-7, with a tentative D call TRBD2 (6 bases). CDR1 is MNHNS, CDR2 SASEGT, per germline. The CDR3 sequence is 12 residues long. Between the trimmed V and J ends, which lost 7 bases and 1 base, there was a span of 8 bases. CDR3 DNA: TGTGCCAGCACGGGGGATTCCTACGAGCAGTACTTC. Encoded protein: CASTGDSYEQYF.

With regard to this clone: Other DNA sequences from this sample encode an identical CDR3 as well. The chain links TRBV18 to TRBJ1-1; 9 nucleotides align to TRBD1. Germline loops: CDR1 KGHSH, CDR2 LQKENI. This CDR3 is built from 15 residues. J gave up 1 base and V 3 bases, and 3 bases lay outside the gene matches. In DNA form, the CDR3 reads TGTGCCAGCTCACCCCTGGGACAGGGGAACACTGAAGCTTTCTTT. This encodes CASSPLGQGNTEAFF. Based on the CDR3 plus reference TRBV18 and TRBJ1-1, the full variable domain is NAGVMQNPRHLVRRRGQEARLRCSPMKGHSHVYWYRQLPEEGLKFMVYLQKENIIDESGMPKERFSAEFPKEGPSILRIQQVVRGDSAAYFCASSPLGQGNTEAFFGQGTRLTVV.

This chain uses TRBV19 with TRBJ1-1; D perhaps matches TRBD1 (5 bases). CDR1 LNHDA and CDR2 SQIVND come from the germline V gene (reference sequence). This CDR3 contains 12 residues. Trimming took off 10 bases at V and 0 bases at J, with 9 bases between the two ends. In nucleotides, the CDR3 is TGTGCCACTAAGACAGTGAACACTGAAGCTTTCTTT. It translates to CATKTVNTEAFF.

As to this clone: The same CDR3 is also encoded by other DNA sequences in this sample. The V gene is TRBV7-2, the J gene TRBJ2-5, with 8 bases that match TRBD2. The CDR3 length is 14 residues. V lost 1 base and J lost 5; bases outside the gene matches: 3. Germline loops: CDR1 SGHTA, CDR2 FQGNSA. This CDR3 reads CASSLGRGGETQYF. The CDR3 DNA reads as TGTGCCAGCAGCTTAGGACGGGGGGGCGAGACCCAGTACTTC. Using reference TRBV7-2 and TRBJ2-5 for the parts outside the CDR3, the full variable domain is GAGVSQSPSNKVTEKGKDVELRCDPISGHTALYWYRQSLGQGLEFLIYFQGNSAPDKSGLPSDRFSAERTGGSVSTLTIQRTQQEDSAVYLCASSLGRGGETQYFGPGTRLLVL.

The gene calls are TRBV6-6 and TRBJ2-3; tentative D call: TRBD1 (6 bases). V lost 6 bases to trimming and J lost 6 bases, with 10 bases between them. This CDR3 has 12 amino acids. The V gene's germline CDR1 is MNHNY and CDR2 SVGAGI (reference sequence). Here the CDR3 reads CASSTGFDTQYF. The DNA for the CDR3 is TGTGCCAGCAGCACAGGGTTCGATACGCAGTATTTT.

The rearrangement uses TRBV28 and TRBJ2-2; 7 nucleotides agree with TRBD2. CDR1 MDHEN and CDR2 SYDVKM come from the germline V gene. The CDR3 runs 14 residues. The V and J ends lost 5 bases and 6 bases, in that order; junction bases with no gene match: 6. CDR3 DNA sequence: TGTGCCAGCAGTCCTACTCGGGAGGCCGGGGAGCTGTTTTTT. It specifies CASSPTREAGELFF.